This entry concerns a single T cell receptor beta chain. Its cognate antigen is unknown. TCRdb used MiXCR to reprocess the reads, holding one entry per CDR3 protein. The table includes fewer than 1,000,000 distinct CDR3 sequences, 30% to 40% detected once. The sample originates from a study of T cell repertoires in cytomegalovirus infection. J was trimmed by 11 bases and V by 2 bases; bases with no gene match: 12. The CDR3 consists of 15 residues. Germline-derived CDR1 and CDR2 are MNHEY and SVGEGT. The rearrangement uses TRBV6-2 or TRBV6-3 and TRBJ1-5, with 7 bases lining up with TRBD1. This clonotype originated in a human donor in good health (CMV status not recorded). Some clones in this sample may be carry-over from other donors' samples. Sequenced here: cultured CD8+ T cells from PBMCs, sampled from culture after CMV antigen stimulation. Here the CDR3 reads CASSYTLRGRETQHF. CDR3 sequence (DNA): TGTGCCAGCAGTTACACCCTCAGGGGGAGGGAGACCCAGCATTTT.